These 20 T cell receptor beta chains came from one sample sequenced in a study of blood T cells in healthy people across ages. Sample-barcoded 5' priming and a J-beta primer mix drove a second PCR of roughly 6 to 12 cycles. A single record per CDR3 protein comes from TCRdb applying MiXCR to the 5' RACE reads. The repertoire consists of 1,500,000 or so distinct CDR3 sequences, with around 59% occurring once and the leading ten covering approximately 7%. Sample: blood. The source of these receptors is a man between 18 and 35 years old in good health.

CDR3 sequence: CASTLRVGTIKNIQYF. In nucleotides, the CDR3 is TGTGCCAGCACCCTACGGGTTGGGACGATCAAAAACATTCAGTACTTC. This chain uses TRBV6-1 with TRBJ2-4, with D possibly called TRBD1 or TRBD2 (5 bases each). Germline lookup yields CDR1 MNHNS and CDR2 SASEGT. Trimming pared 7 bases from V and 3 bases from J, leaving 19 bases between. The CDR3 loop spans 16 amino acids.

V and J are TRBV12-3 or TRBV12-4 and TRBJ2-3, with a weak D call TRBD1 (5 bases). This CDR3 region has 15 residues. Trimming took 6 bases from V and 0 from J, leaving 13 bases between them. The CDR3 is CASSRGHFSTDTQYF. As DNA, the CDR3 is TGTGCCAGCAGCCGAGGACACTTCAGCACAGATACGCAGTATTTT.

The chain recombines TRBV20-1 with TRBJ2-2, with a weak D call TRBD1 (6 bases). CDR3 length: 13 residues. The V and J ends lost 6 bases and 4 bases respectively, with 12 bases between them. Germline V lookup: CDR1 DFQATT, CDR2 SNEGSKA (reference sequence). CDR3 in amino acids: CSATRGPTGELFF. CDR3 sequence (DNA): TGCAGTGCAACCAGGGGTCCCACCGGGGAGCTGTTTTTT.

The chain links TRBV20-1 to TRBJ2-4, with TRBD2 matching 7 bases. Germline-derived CDR1 and CDR2 are DFQATT and SNEGSKA (reference sequence). There are 13 residues in the CDR3. Trimming at V came to 5 bases and at J to 8 bases, leaving 9 bases not matched to a gene. In DNA form, the CDR3 reads TGCAGTGCTCCTCTAGCGGCTATGGACATTCAGTACTTC. Translation: CSAPLAAMDIQYF.

The rearrangement uses TRBV20-1 and TRBJ2-2; tentatively, D is TRBD2 (5 bases). Germline CDR1 reads DFQATT; CDR2 reads SNEGSKA (reference sequence). V was cut by 7 bases and J by 7 bases, with 10 bases left in between. CDR3 length equals 11 residues. DNA for the CDR3: TGCAGTGTCCCCGGGATCGGGGAGCTGTTTTTT. Translation: CSVPGIGELFF.

In this sample, this clonotype turned up a few times. J is TRBJ2-7 and V is TRBV7-8; D tentatively reads TRBD1 or TRBD2 (6 bases each). There are 15 residues in the CDR3. The V gene's germline CDR1 is SGHVS and CDR2 FQNEAQ. V was pared by 3 bases and J by 2 bases, with 14 bases between. The chain's CDR3 is CASSFVAGQPYEQYF. The CDR3 nucleotides read TGTGCCAGCAGCTTTGTCGCGGGACAACCCTACGAGCAGTACTTC.

The CDR3 sequence is CASSLARRISSSYNEQFF. CDR3 nucleotide sequence: TGTGCCAGCAGCTTGGCCCGTCGGATCTCGAGCTCCTACAATGAGCAGTTCTTC. The rearrangement uses TRBV5-6 and TRBJ2-1; D is unclear. Germline assignment: CDR1 SGHDT and CDR2 YYEEEE. Trimming cost V 0 bases and J 0 bases, with 16 bases left between them. This CDR3 region has 18 residues.

The V and J genes are TRBV11-2 and TRBJ2-7; D uncertain. V was pared by 5 bases and J by 0 bases, with 14 bases between. The germline V gene has CDR1 SGHAT and CDR2 FQNNGV. The CDR3 is 15 amino acids. CDR3 coding DNA: TGTGCCAGCAGCCCCCGACGGCTAAGCTCCTACGAGCAGTACTTC. The encoded protein is CASSPRRLSSYEQYF.

This chain connects TRBV12-3 or TRBV12-4 to TRBJ2-5; D remains unclear. CDR3 length: 13 residues. Trimming shortened V by 6 bases and J by 5 bases, and 13 bases separated the two germline ends. DNA of the CDR3: TGTGCCAGCAGCCGCTGGGGTATGGAGACCCAGTACTTC. Translation: CASSRWGMETQYF.

The chain links TRBV7-9 to TRBJ2-1; D is possibly TRBD1 (6 bases). Germline V gene data show CDR1 as SEHNR and CDR2 as FQNEAQ (reference sequence). V was cut by 4 bases and J by 6 bases, with 13 bases left in between. This CDR3 comprises 14 residues. CDR3 coding DNA: TGTGCCAGCAGCTCGGGACACGAGGGCAATGAGCAGTTCTTC. Protein: CASSSGHEGNEQFF.

The rearrangement uses TRBV4-3 and TRBJ1-5; D gene unclear. The CDR3 runs to 15 residues. V was pared by 3 bases and J by 3 bases, with 12 bases between. Germline-derived CDR1 and CDR2 are LGHNA and YSLEER. The chain's CDR3 is CASSQFSGNNQPQHF. Here the CDR3 DNA reads TGCGCCAGCAGCCAGTTTTCCGGGAACAATCAGCCCCAGCATTTT.

J is TRBJ2-3 and V is TRBV4-3, with TRBD2 matching 7 bases. CDR3 length equals 16 residues. Germline assignment: CDR1 LGHNA and CDR2 YSLEER. After removal of 0 bases from V and 0 bases from J, the junction contained 3 bases not matched to a gene. In DNA form, the CDR3 reads TGCGCCAGCAGCCAAGAAAACGGGGGGAGCACAGATACGCAGTATTTT. This codes for CASSQENGGSTDTQYF.

This chain joins TRBV4-3 and TRBJ1-2; TRBD1 might be the D (6 bases). The germline CDR1 and CDR2 sequences are LGHNA and YSLEER. The CDR3 has 15 amino acids. Trimming pared 2 bases from V and 2 bases from J, leaving 12 bases between. The CDR3 spells CASSQLTGTNYGYTF. The CDR3 DNA reads as TGCGCCAGCAGCCAATTAACAGGGACGAACTATGGCTACACCTTC.

The V and J genes are TRBV29-1 and TRBJ1-2, with D uncertain. The CDR3 is 11 amino acids. V gave up 5 bases and J gave up 4 bases, with 8 bases separating them. CDR1 SQVTM and CDR2 ANQGSEA come from the germline V gene. In DNA, the CDR3 is TGCAGCGTTCCAGGTAGCTATGGCTACACCTTC. It yields the protein CSVPGSYGYTF. Together with reference TRBV29-1 and TRBJ1-2, the CDR3 gives the full variable domain: SAVISQKPSRDICQRGTSLTIQCQVDSQVTMMFWYRQQPGQSLTLIATANQGSEATYESGFVIDKFPISRPNLTFSTLTVSNMSPEDSSIYLCSVPGSYGYTFGSGTRLTVV.

The chain employs TRBV29-1 and TRBJ2-4, with TRBD2 matching 7 bases. Judging by the DNA end, TRBJ2-7 fits better; the J call may be wrong. The germline V gene encodes CDR1 SQVTM and CDR2 ANQGSEA. The CDR3 is 14 amino acids. CDR3 sequence reads: CSVGGVSGSHEQYF. For the CDR3, the DNA is TGCAGCGTTGGTGGGGTTAGCGGGTCCCACGAGCAGTACTTC.

V gene TRBV27 combines with J gene TRBJ1-5; D not resolved. This CDR3 spans 16 amino acids. The germline CDR1 and CDR2 sequences are MNHEY and SMNVEV (reference sequence). V was cut by 6 bases and J by 1 base, with 16 bases left in between. The CDR3 loop reads CASSPLPGGSNQPQHF. The CDR3 DNA follows: TGTGCCAGCAGCCCTCTTCCGGGAGGGAGCAATCAGCCCCAGCATTTT.

The J gene is TRBJ2-7, the V gene TRBV6-5, with D unresolved. This CDR3 is built from 14 residues. Trimming removed 2 bases from V and 2 bases from J, with 10 bases in between. The V gene's germline CDR1 is MNHEY and CDR2 SVGAGI. This chain's CDR3 is CASSYRVSTYEQYF. The CDR3 coding sequence is TGTGCCAGCAGTTACAGAGTCTCAACCTACGAGCAGTACTTC.

The chain links TRBV29-1 to TRBJ1-1; no definite D call. CDR3 length: 14 amino acids. The V and J ends lost 4 bases and 0 bases respectively, with 12 bases between them. The germline V gene encodes CDR1 SQVTM and CDR2 ANQGSEA. This chain's CDR3 is CSVGGRELNTEAFF. The CDR3 bases are TGCAGCGTTGGAGGAAGGGAGCTGAACACTGAAGCTTTCTTT.

CDR3 sequence: CSAKSRGFGELFF. The CDR3 DNA follows: TGCAGTGCTAAGTCTCGAGGATTCGGGGAGCTGTTTTTT. The chain links TRBV20-1 to TRBJ2-2, with D unresolved. V was pared by 4 bases and J by 7 bases, with 13 bases between. Germline CDR1 reads DFQATT; CDR2 reads SNEGSKA (reference sequence). The CDR3 sequence is 13 residues long.

Of note for this clonotype: A much larger clonotype is one base distant, so this may be a read error. V and J are TRBV9 and TRBJ2-5, with D uncertain. The assigned J gene may be wrong: the sequence end matches TRBJ2-1 better. The germline V gene has CDR1 SGDLS and CDR2 YYNGEE. The CDR3 length is 13 residues. CDR3 sequence: CASSVEQQETQFF. In nucleotides, the CDR3 is TGTGCCAGCAGCGTAGAACAACAAGAGACCCAGTTCTTC.